The 30 T cell receptor beta chains in this list originate from one sample, sequenced in a study of cytomegalovirus exposure and HLA in healthy donors (dated by TCRdb to about 2017). Libraries were constructed by the immunoSEQ multiplex PCR assay. A mixture of 60 forward primers for TCR Vbeta segments and 13 reverse primers for TCR Jbeta segments was used in the multiplex PCR. TCRdb retrieved this table from immuneACCESS and kept in-frame rearrangements only. Not all clones are present; in checked studies, unresolved V genes account for under half, and no reason is known for the remainder. The sample profile shows some 130,000 clones; over 60% of them were found once. Around 3.2% of the sample is held by the ten biggest clonotypes. Sequencing was done on a sample of PBMCs. These receptors originate from a man aged 40-49 years in good health and CMV-seronegative.

This clone was observed a handful of times. The rearrangement uses TRBV30 and TRBJ1-5; D is unresolved. Germline assignment: CDR1 GTSNPN and CDR2 SVGIG (reference sequence). The V and J ends lost 3 bases and 9 bases respectively, with 15 bases between them. CDR3 length: 13 residues. For the CDR3, the DNA is TGTGCCTGGAGCTCCGAGAGGCAAACGCCCCAGCATTTT. It specifies CAWSSERQTPQHF.

This clone was detected only a few times. The V and J genes are TRBV6-1 and TRBJ1-5, with 8 bases that match TRBD1. The V segment lost 3 bases and the J segment 9 bases; nucleotides outside the gene matches: 13. CDR1 MNHNS and CDR2 SASEGT come from the germline V gene. This CDR3 region has 16 residues. CDR3 protein: CASSDGTGLPLRPQHF. The CDR3 DNA is TGTGCCAGCAGTGACGGGACAGGACTTCCCTTGAGGCCCCAGCATTTT.

This chain uses TRBV7-2 with TRBJ2-3; tentatively, D is TRBD2 (7 bases). The CDR3 extends over 16 amino acids. Looked up from germline, CDR1 is SGHTA and CDR2 is FQGNSA. Trimming cost V 3 bases and J 3 bases, with 16 bases left between them. CDR3 in DNA: TGTGCCAGCAGCTTGGTGTACGGGGGGCGAACAGATACGCAGTATTTT. It yields the protein CASSLVYGGRTDTQYF.

The V gene is TRBV6-5, the J gene TRBJ2-7, with TRBD1 matching over 12 bases. The CDR3 is 15 amino acids. Unmatched junction bases numbered 11, after V lost 7 bases and J lost 7 bases. The V gene's germline CDR1 is MNHEY and CDR2 SVGAGI. CDR3 region: CASTLTGTGGLEQYF. DNA for the CDR3: TGTGCCAGCACCTTAACCGGGACAGGGGGCCTGGAGCAGTACTTC.

This chain uses TRBV6-1 with TRBJ1-2, with 9 bases aligning to TRBD1. The J segment lost 2 bases and the V segment lost 6 bases, leaving 7 bases of the junction unmatched. This CDR3 comprises 15 residues. Per germline, CDR1 MNHNS and CDR2 SASEGT. CDR3 protein: CASSSPGQGNYGYTF. DNA for the CDR3: TGTGCCAGCAGCAGTCCGGGACAGGGAAACTATGGCTACACCTTC.

J is TRBJ1-3 and V is TRBV30; D is undetermined. Germline V gives CDR1 GTSNPN, CDR2 SVGIG (reference sequence). V was cut by 3 bases and J by 2 bases, with 8 bases left in between. This CDR3 is built from 13 residues. The DNA for the CDR3 is TGTGCCTGGAGCCGTTCAGCTGGAAACACCATATATTTT. Its protein product is CAWSRSAGNTIYF. The whole variable domain, filled in from reference TRBV30 and TRBJ1-3, reads SQTIHQWPATLVQPVGSPLSLECTVEGTSNPNLYWYRQAAGRGLQLLFYSVGIGQISSEVPQNLSASRPQDRQFILSSKKLLLSDSGFYLCAWSRSAGNTIYFGEGSWLTVV.

The rearrangement links TRBV30 to TRBJ1-2; tentatively, D is TRBD1 (6 bases). V lost 1 base and J 5 bases, leaving 29 bases between the germline ends. Per germline, CDR1 GTSNPN and CDR2 SVGIG (reference sequence). CDR3 length: 19 residues. CDR3 residues: CAWSADTGTRPLSSYGYTF. The CDR3 nucleotides read TGTGCCTGGAGTGCCGACACCGGGACAAGGCCCCTGAGTAGTTATGGCTACACCTTC.

V is TRBV6-4 and J is TRBJ2-3; 9 bases line up with TRBD2. CDR3 length: 15 residues. Losses at the gene ends were 7 bases for V and 4 bases for J; bases not matched to a gene: 9. Germline V gene data show CDR1 as MRHNA and CDR2 as SNTAGT. In nucleotides, the CDR3 is TGTGCCAGCAAGGAGCGGGAGGTGGTATCAGATACGCAGTATTTT. This gives the protein CASKEREVVSDTQYF.

This clone has only one observation. The chain links TRBV18 to TRBJ2-1, with TRBD2 matching over 13 bases. Germline V gene sequence: CDR1 KGHSH, CDR2 LQKENI. This CDR3 contains 17 residues. The ends lost 4 bases at V and 0 bases at J; junction bases unmatched: 3. In DNA form, the CDR3 reads TGTGCCAGCTCACGTGGGACTAGCGGGGTCTCCTACAATGAGCAGTTCTTC. It specifies CASSRGTSGVSYNEQFF.

Comments on this clone: A junction boundary mismatches the germline segment, possibly from a read error. CDR3 residues: CASSFAGRPQQTQYF. In DNA, the CDR3 is TGCGCCAGCAGCTTTGCCGGGAGGCCCCAACAGACCCAGTACTTC. V usage is TRBV5-1 and J usage is TRBJ2-5, with 7 bases aligning to TRBD2. The CDR3 totals 15 residues. CDR1 is SGHRS, CDR2 YFSETQ, per germline.

CDR3 residues: CASSGGTGASYEQYF. The CDR3 DNA reads TGTGCCAGCAGCGGGGGGACAGGGGCTTCCTACGAGCAGTACTTC. The chain combines TRBV9 with TRBJ2-7, with 10 positions matching TRBD1. Germline V gene lookup returns CDR1 SGDLS and CDR2 YYNGEE. CDR3 length equals 15 residues. V dropped 3 bases and J dropped 1; count of bases not matched to a gene: 4.

The chain links TRBV10-1 to TRBJ2-7; 8 nucleotides line up with TRBD2. V was pared by 6 bases and J by 4 bases, with 8 bases of the junction left unmatched. This CDR3 contains 14 residues. The germline CDR1 and CDR2 sequences are WNHNN and SYGVQD (reference sequence). The CDR3 DNA is TGCGCCAGCAGACCGGGACTAGGTCCTTACGAGCAGTACTTC. Translated: CASRPGLGPYEQYF.

This clone was seen a single time. The chain has TRBV5-1 and TRBJ2-5; 10 bases align to TRBD2. Germline V CDR1 and CDR2: SGHRS, YFSETQ. CDR3 length equals 17 residues. J gave up 5 bases and V 2 bases, and 12 bases lay outside the gene matches. The CDR3 loop is CASSFGTTGLARETQYF. DNA for the CDR3: TGCGCCAGCAGCTTTGGCACTACGGGACTAGCGAGGGAGACCCAGTACTTC.

The rearrangement joins TRBV5-1 to TRBJ1-5, with unresolved D. Germline CDR1 reads SGHRS; CDR2 reads YFSETQ. The CDR3 loop spans 15 amino acids. V lost 1 base and J 3 bases, leaving 11 bases between the germline ends. Written as DNA, the CDR3 is TGCGCCAGCAGCTTGCTTCCAGGTATCAATCAGCCCCAGCATTTT. Translated: CASSLLPGINQPQHF.

This chain links TRBV2 with TRBJ2-1; perhaps TRBD2 as D (5 bases). CDR3 length equals 14 residues. Germline CDR1 SNHLY, CDR2 FYNNEI. V was clipped by 7 bases and J by 0 bases, with 10 bases between them. The CDR3 region is CASTAGPSYNEQFF. The CDR3 DNA reads as TGTGCCAGCACGGCGGGCCCCTCCTACAATGAGCAGTTCTTC.

The V and J genes are TRBV19 and TRBJ1-1; D might be TRBD1 (6 bases). V lost 5 bases and J 1 base, leaving 14 bases between the germline ends. The CDR3 loop spans 15 amino acids. Germline values: CDR1 LNHDA, CDR2 SQIVND (reference sequence). In DNA form, the CDR3 reads TGTGCCAGTAGTCCCGGGGTAGGGGGGAACACTGAAGCTTTCTTT. Translating it yields CASSPGVGGNTEAFF.

The gene calls are TRBV4-1 and TRBJ2-1, with a possible D match to TRBD1 (6 bases). V was pared by 4 bases and J by 3 bases, with 10 bases between. The CDR3 runs 14 residues. Looked up from germline, CDR1 is MGHRA and CDR2 is YSYEKL. CDR3 coding DNA: TGCGCCAGCAGCCCAAGACAGGACTACAATGAGCAGTTCTTC. It translates to CASSPRQDYNEQFF.

The table lists this clone with a few counts. The J gene is TRBJ1-2, the V gene TRBV10-3, with D perhaps matching TRBD1 (6 bases). V was shortened by 6 bases and J by 2 bases, with 16 bases between the two germline ends. Per germline, CDR1 ENHRY and CDR2 SYGVKD. This CDR3 has 15 amino acids. CDR3 nucleotides: TGTGCCATCAGGCAAGGATTCAGGGGCAACTATGGCTACACCTTC. Translation gives CAIRQGFRGNYGYTF.

The chain uses TRBV7-2 and TRBJ2-7, with 10 bases identical to TRBD1. J gave up 5 bases and V 5 bases, and 21 bases lay outside the gene matches. CDR3 length: 19 residues. Germline CDR1 is SGHTA and CDR2 is FQGNSA. DNA of the CDR3: TGTGCCAGCAGCCCCAACCCAATGGGCGGGACAGGGGTCCTCAACGAGCAGTACTTC. Encoded protein: CASSPNPMGGTGVLNEQYF.

The chain employs TRBV2 and TRBJ1-5; D is undetermined. Germline V gene lookup returns CDR1 SNHLY and CDR2 FYNNEI. V lost 4 bases to trimming and J lost 0 bases, with 7 bases between them. The CDR3 totals 14 residues. The CDR3 bases are TGTGCCAGCAGTGGCCCAGGTAGCAATCAGCCCCAGCATTTT. Its translation: CASSGPGSNQPQHF.

The rearrangement joins TRBV27 to TRBJ1-2, with D perhaps matching TRBD1 (5 bases). This CDR3 contains 14 residues. The V end was cut by 4 bases, the J end by 8 bases, with 17 bases between. Germline-derived CDR1 and CDR2 are MNHEY and SMNVEV (reference sequence). This chain's CDR3 is CASSSTDSPLGYTF. The CDR3 nucleotides read TGTGCCAGCAGTTCCACCGACAGCCCCCTCGGCTACACCTTC.

The V and J genes are TRBV7-3 and TRBJ2-2, with D possibly being TRBD1 (6 bases). The CDR3 covers 15 residues. The germline V gene has CDR1 SGHTA and CDR2 FQGTGA. V lost 3 bases and J lost 6, with 14 bases in between. CDR3 nucleotide sequence: TGTGCCAGCAGCTTTTACAGGGCTCCGGCCGGGGAGCTGTTTTTT. Translation gives CASSFYRAPAGELFF.

The chain couples TRBV5-6 to TRBJ2-3, with 8 bases identical to TRBD1. V trimming: 0 bases; J trimming: 4 bases; junction bases outside the gene matches: 13. CDR1 is SGHDT, CDR2 YYEEEE, per germline. This CDR3 is 18 amino acids long. The CDR3 DNA reads as TGTGCCAGCAGCTTGGAAGGGTGGACAGGGTGGGTCGCAGATACGCAGTATTTT. This gives the protein CASSLEGWTGWVADTQYF.

The rearrangement uses TRBV11-2 and TRBJ2-2, with 8 nucleotides matching TRBD2. The germline V gene has CDR1 SGHAT and CDR2 FQNNGV. CDR3 length: 17 amino acids. The V and J ends lost 2 bases and 0 bases, in that order; junction bases with no gene match: 5. The CDR3 nucleotides read TGTGCCAGCAGCTTAAGATTAGCGGGATCGAACACCGGGGAGCTGTTTTTT. This gives the protein CASSLRLAGSNTGELFF.

Here the CDR3 DNA reads TGTGCCACGGGGAAGGAATTTAGCGAAAAACTGTTTTTT. As protein: CATGKEFSEKLFF. The J gene is TRBJ1-4, the V gene TRBV30; D uncertain. V dropped 8 bases and J dropped 8 bases, with 18 bases sitting between them. Germline lookup yields CDR1 GTSNPN and CDR2 SVGIG (reference sequence). The CDR3 contains 13 residues.

V and J are TRBV27 and TRBJ2-7; TRBD1 aligns across 8 bases. CDR1 and CDR2 (germline): MNHEY, SMNVEV (reference sequence). This CDR3 spans 16 amino acids. V shed 4 bases, J shed 4 bases, and the junction held 12 bases outside the gene matches. Here the CDR3 reads CASSSHTRGPLYEQYF. The CDR3 DNA reads TGTGCCAGCAGTTCTCACACCAGGGGGCCGCTATACGAGCAGTACTTC.

This chain joins TRBV4-2 and TRBJ2-2; 8 bases map to TRBD2. Unmatched junction bases numbered 4, after V lost 1 base and J lost 3 bases. Germline V lookup: CDR1 LGHNA, CDR2 YNFKEQ. The CDR3 loop spans 16 amino acids. The CDR3 DNA sequence: TGTGCCAGCAGCCAAGTCGGGACTAGGGACACCGGGGAGCTGTTTTTT. Its protein is CASSQVGTRDTGELFF.

This clone appeared a few times. The chain recombines TRBV29-1 with TRBJ1-1; TRBD1 matches at 7 bases. Unmatched junction bases numbered 6, after V lost 7 bases and J lost 4 bases. Germline lookup yields CDR1 SQVTM and CDR2 ANQGSEA. The CDR3 length is 12 residues. CDR3 DNA: TGCAGCGATATGCAGGGGGGCACTGAAGCTTTCTTT. Translating it yields CSDMQGGTEAFF.

This chain links TRBV30 with TRBJ2-1; 8 nucleotides match TRBD2. Germline V lookup: CDR1 GTSNPN, CDR2 SVGIG (reference sequence). The CDR3 runs 14 residues. Trimming removed 4 bases from V and 0 bases from J; junction bases left unmatched: 2. CDR3 protein: CAWNLAGSYNEQFF. CDR3 bases: TGTGCCTGGAACCTAGCGGGCTCCTACAATGAGCAGTTCTTC. Based on the CDR3 plus reference TRBV30 and TRBJ2-1, the full variable domain is SQTIHQWPATLVQPVGSPLSLECTVEGTSNPNLYWYRQAAGRGLQLLFYSVGIGQISSEVPQNLSASRPQDRQFILSSKKLLLSDSGFYLCAWNLAGSYNEQFFGPGTRLTVL.

The chain joins TRBV18 to TRBJ1-4, with D perhaps TRBD1 (5 bases). Per germline, CDR1 KGHSH and CDR2 LQKENI. V was cut by 6 bases and J by 8 bases, with 25 bases left in between. The CDR3 loop spans 17 amino acids. CDR3 loop: CASSRLPPREGREKLFF. The CDR3 region has the DNA TGTGCCAGCTCGCGACTGCCTCCCAGGGAGGGGCGCGAAAAACTGTTTTTT.